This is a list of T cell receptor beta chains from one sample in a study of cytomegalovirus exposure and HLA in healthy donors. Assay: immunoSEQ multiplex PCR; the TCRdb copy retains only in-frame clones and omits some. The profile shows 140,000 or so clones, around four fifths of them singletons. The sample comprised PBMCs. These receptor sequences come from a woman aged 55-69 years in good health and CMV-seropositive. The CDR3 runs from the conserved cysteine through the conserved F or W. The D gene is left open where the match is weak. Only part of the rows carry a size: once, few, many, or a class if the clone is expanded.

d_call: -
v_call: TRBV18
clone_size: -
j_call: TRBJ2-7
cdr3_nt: TGTGCCAGCTCCGCATACGTCGGGGTGGGAAACGAGCAGTACTTC
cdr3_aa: CASSAYVGVGNEQYF

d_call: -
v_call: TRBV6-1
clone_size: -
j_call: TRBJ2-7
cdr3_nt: TGTGCCAGCAGTGACCCTCGGTGGACAGACGAGCAGTACTTC
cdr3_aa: CASSDPRWTDEQYF

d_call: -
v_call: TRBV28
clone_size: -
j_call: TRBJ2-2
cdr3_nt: TGTGCCAGCAGTCCTTTGCAGGGATGGAACACCGGGGAGCTGTTTTTT
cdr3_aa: CASSPLQGWNTGELFF

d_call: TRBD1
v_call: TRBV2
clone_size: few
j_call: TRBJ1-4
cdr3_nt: TGTGCCAGCTATTCCGGGACAGGGTCTGAAAAACTGTTTTTT
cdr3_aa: CASYSGTGSEKLFF

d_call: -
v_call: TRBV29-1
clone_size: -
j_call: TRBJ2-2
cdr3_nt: TGCAGCGTCTTTAACAGGGCACAAGGGACCGGGGAGCTGTTTTTT
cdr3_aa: CSVFNRAQGTGELFF

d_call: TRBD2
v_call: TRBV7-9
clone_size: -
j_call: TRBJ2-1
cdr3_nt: TGTGCCAGCAGCCTCGAGGGGCTAGCGGTCGGGGATGAGCAGTTCTTC
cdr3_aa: CASSLEGLAVGDEQFF

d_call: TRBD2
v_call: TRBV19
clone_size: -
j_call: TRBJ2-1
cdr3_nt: TGTGCCAGTAGTACACTGGGACTAGCGGCCACAAAGAATGAGCAGTTCTTC
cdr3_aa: CASSTLGLAATKNEQFF

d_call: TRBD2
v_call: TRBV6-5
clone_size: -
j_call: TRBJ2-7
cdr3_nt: TGTGCCAGCGGTCCGGGACTAGCGGGATCCTACGAGCAGTACTTC
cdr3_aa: CASGPGLAGSYEQYF

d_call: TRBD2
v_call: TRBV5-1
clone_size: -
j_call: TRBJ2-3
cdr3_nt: TGCGCCAGCAGCGGGGGACTAGCGGTTATCACAGATACGCAGTATTTT
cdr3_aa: CASSGGLAVITDTQYF

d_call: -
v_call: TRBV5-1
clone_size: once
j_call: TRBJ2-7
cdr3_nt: TGCGCCAGCAGCCTGATTTGGGGGGACCACGAGCAGTACTTC
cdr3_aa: CASSLIWGDHEQYF

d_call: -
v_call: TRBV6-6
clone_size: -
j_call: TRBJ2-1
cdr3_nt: TGTGCCAGCAGCCCAGGGGCAACCCATGAGCAGTTCTTC
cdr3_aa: CASSPGATHEQFF

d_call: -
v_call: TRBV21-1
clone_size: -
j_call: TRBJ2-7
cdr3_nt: TGTGCCAGCAGCACCTATTTCACGGACAAGGTCAGCTCCTACGAGCAGTACTTC
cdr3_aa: CASSTYFTDKVSSYEQYF

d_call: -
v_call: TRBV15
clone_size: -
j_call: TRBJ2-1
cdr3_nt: TGTGCCACCAGCAGTGGGTCGGGATGGCAGTTCTTC
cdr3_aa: CATSSGSGWQFF

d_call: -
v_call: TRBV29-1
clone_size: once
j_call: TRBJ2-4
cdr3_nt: TGCAGCGTTGAAACCCCAGGGCGACTGGCCAAAAACATTCAGTACTTC
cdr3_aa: CSVETPGRLAKNIQYF

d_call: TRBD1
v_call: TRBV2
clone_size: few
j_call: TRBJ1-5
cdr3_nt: TGTGCCAGCAGCCCAGACAGGGGTCGTCAGCCCCAGCATTTT
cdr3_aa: CASSPDRGRQPQHF

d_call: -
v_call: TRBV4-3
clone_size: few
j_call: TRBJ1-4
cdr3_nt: TGCGCCAGCAGCCAAGATGGGGCGTCTAATGAAAAACTGTTTTTT
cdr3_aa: CASSQDGASNEKLFF

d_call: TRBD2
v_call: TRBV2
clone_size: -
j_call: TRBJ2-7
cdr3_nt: TGTGCCAGCAGTCGGACTAGCGGGCCATCCTACGAGCAGTACTTC
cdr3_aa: CASSRTSGPSYEQYF

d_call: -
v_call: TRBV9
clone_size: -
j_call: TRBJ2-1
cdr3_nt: TGTGCCAGCAGCGTAGCTACGAACAATGAGCAGTTCTTC
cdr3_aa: CASSVATNNEQFF

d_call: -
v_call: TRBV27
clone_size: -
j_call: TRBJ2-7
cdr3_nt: TGTGCCAGCAGTTTATCGTTAAACTACGAGCAGTACTTC
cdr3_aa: CASSLSLNYEQYF

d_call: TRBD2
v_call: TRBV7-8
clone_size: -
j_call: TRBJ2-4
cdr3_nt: TGTGCCAGCAGCATAAGCGGGAGGTGGAACATTCAGTACTTC
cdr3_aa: CASSISGRWNIQYF

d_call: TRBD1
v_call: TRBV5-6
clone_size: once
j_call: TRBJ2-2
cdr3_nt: TGTGCCAGCAGCTTGCAGGGACAGGGAGCCGGGGAGCTGTTTTTT
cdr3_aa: CASSLQGQGAGELFF

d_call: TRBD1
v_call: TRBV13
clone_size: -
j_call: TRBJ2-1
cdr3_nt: TGTGCCAGCAGCCCCAGACAGGGGGCATACAATGAGCAGTTCTTC
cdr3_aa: CASSPRQGAYNEQFF

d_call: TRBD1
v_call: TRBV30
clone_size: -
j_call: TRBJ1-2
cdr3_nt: TGTGCCTGGAGTACCTTCTCGAGGACAGGGGTTAACTATGGCTACACCTTC
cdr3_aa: CAWSTFSRTGVNYGYTF

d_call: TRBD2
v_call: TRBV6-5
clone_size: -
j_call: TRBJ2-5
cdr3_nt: TGTGCCAGCATGAGTCCTAGCGGGAGAAGGTGGAACTTC
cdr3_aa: CASMSPSGRRWNF

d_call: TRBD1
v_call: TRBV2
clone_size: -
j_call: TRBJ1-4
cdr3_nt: TGTGCCAGTCGACAGGGGGCGCCTAATGAAAAACTGTTTTTT
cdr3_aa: CASRQGAPNEKLFF

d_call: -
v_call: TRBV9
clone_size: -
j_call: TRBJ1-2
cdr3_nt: TGTGCCAGCAGCGTAGGTGACGGCGGGGGCTATGGCTACACCTTC
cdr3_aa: CASSVGDGGGYGYTF

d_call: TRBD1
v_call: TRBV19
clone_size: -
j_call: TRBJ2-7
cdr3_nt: TGTGCCAGTAGGCGGGGACAGGGTGGCTACGAGCAGTACTTC
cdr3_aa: CASRRGQGGYEQYF

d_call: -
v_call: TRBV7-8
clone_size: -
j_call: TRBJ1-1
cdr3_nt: TGTGCCAGCAGCTTAGGAGAAACTGAAGCTTTCTTT
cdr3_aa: CASSLGETEAFF

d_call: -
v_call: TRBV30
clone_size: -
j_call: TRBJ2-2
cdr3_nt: TGTGCCTGGGAAAGACAGCAAAACGGGGAGCTGTTTTTT
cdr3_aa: CAWERQQNGELFF

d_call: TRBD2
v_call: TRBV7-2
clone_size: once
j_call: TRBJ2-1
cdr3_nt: TGTGCCAGCAGCCCCCTCGGGGCTAGCGGGAGAAATGAGCAGTTCTTC
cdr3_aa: CASSPLGASGRNEQFF

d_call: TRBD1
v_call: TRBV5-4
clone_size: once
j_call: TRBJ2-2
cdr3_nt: TGTGCCAGCAGCTTGGGACAGGGGGCCGGGGAGCTGTTTTTT
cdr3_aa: CASSLGQGAGELFF

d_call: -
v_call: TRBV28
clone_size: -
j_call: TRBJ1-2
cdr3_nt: TGTGCCAGCAGTTTGGGAGGGCGCGACTATGGCTACACCTTC
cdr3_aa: CASSLGGRDYGYTF

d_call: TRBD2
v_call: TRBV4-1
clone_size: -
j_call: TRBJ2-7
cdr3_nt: TGCGCCAGCAGCCTGGGGGGGGACTCCCGTTCCGGCGAGCAGTACTTC
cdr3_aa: CASSLGGDSRSGEQYF

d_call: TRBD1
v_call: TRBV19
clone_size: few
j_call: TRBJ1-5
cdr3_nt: TGTGCCAGTAAAGGGACCGGGACAGGGCAAGGTCAGCCCCAGCATTTT
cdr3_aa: CASKGTGTGQGQPQHF

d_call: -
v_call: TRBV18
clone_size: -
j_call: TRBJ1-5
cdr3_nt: TGTGCCAGCTCACCTCGGAGGGAGGGAAGTCAGCCCCAGCATTTT
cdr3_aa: CASSPRREGSQPQHF

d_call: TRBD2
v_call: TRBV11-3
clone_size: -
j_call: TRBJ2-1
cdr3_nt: TGTGCCAGCAGCTTAGGGGTAGCGGGGGACAATGAGCAGTTCTTC
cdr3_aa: CASSLGVAGDNEQFF

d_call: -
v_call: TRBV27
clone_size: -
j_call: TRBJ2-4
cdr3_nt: TGTGCCAGCAGCCCGGCGGCAGGACTACTGAATTCGCCAAACATTCAGTACTTC
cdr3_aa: CASSPAAGLLNSPNIQYF

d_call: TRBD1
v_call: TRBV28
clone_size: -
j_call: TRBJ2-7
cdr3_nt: TGTGCCAGCAGTTCCCGCGCCCGTCAGGGGGCCCGCTACGAGCAGTACTTC
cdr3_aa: CASSSRARQGARYEQYF

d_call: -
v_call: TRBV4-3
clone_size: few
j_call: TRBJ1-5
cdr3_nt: TGCGCCAGCAGCCAATCCGAAGGGGGCAATCAGCCCCAGCATTTT
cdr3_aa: CASSQSEGGNQPQHF

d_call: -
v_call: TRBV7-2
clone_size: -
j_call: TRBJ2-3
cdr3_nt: TGTGCCAGCAGCTTATTCCGAGATACGCAGTATTTT
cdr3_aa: CASSLFRDTQYF

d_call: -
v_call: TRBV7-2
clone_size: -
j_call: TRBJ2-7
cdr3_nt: TGTGCCAGCAGCTGGAGGGGCGACTCCTACGAGCAGTACTTC
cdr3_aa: CASSWRGDSYEQYF

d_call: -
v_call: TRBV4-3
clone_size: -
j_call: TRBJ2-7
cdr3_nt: TGCGCCAGCAGCCAGTTGAGGGACTCTTTCTCAGGGGAGCAGTACTTC
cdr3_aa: CASSQLRDSFSGEQYF

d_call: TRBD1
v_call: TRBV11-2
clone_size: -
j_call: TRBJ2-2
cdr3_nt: TGTGCCAGCAGCTCCACAGGGGTAGCAGGCGGGGAGCTGTTTTTT
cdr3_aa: CASSSTGVAGGELFF

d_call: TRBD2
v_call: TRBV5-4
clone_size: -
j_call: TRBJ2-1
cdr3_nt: TGTGCCAGCAGCTTGACGGGAGGCGATGAGCAGTTCTTC
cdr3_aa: CASSLTGGDEQFF

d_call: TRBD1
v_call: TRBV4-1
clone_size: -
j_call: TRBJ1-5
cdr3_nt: TGCGCCAGCAGCACGCGGACAGGGGATAACCCGCGATGGGGCAATCAGCCCCAGCATTTT
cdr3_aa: CASSTRTGDNPRWGNQPQHF

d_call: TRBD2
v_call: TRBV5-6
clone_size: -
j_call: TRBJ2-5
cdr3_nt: TGTGCCAGCAGCGGGGGGGACGGGGAGGAGACCCAGTACTTC
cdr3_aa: CASSGGDGEETQYF

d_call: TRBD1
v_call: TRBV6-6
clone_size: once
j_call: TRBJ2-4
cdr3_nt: TGTGCCAGCAGTTACACGGGACAGCCGAAAAACATTCAGTACTTC
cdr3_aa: CASSYTGQPKNIQYF

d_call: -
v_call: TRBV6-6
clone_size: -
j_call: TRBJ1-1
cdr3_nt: TGTGCCAGCCGCAAAAGTGGAGACACTGAAGCTTTCTTT
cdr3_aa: CASRKSGDTEAFF

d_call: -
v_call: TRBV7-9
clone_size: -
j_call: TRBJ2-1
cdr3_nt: TGTGCCAGCAGCTTAATCGCAGATTACGGGGTCTTC
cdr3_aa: CASSLIADYGVF

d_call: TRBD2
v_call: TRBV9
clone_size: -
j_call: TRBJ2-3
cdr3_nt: TGTGCCAGCAGCGTATCGGGACTAGCGGAGAACACAGATACGCAGTATTTT
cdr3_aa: CASSVSGLAENTDTQYF

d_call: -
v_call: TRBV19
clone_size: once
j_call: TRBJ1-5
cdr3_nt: TGTGCCAGTAGGGTAAGTCCCCGGAGCAATCAGCCCCAGCATTTT
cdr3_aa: CASRVSPRSNQPQHF

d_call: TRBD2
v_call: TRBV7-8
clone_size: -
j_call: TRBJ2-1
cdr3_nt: TGTGCCAGCAGCTTACCCCAGCGGGATTCGAGCAATGAGCAGTTCTTC
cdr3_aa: CASSLPQRDSSNEQFF

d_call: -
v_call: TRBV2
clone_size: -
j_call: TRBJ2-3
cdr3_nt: TGTGCCAGCGGCCTAGCGATGGGGGATACGCAGTATTTT
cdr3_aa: CASGLAMGDTQYF

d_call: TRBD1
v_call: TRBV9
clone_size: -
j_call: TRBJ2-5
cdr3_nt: TGTGCCAGCAGCGTAGTTGGCAGGGGGCAAGAGACCCAGTACTTC
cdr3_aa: CASSVVGRGQETQYF

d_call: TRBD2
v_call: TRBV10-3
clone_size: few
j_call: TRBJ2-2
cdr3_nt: TGTGCCATCAGTGTGTCCAGGGAGGGCACCGGGGAGCTGTTTTTT
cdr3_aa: CAISVSREGTGELFF

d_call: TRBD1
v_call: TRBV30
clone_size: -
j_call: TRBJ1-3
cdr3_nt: TGTGCCTGGTCGGGACAGCACTCTGGAAACACCATATATTTT
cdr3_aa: CAWSGQHSGNTIYF

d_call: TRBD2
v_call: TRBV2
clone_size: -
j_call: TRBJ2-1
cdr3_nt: TGTGCCAGCAAGACTAGCGGGAGAGACGAGCAGTTCTTC
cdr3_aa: CASKTSGRDEQFF